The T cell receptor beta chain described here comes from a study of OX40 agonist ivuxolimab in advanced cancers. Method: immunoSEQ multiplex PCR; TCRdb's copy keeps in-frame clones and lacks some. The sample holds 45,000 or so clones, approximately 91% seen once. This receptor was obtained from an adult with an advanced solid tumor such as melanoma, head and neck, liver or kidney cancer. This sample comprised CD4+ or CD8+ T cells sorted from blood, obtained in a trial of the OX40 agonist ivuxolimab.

Here the CDR3 reads CASSVVSGANVLTF. The DNA for the CDR3 is TGTGCCAGCAGCGTAGTATCTGGGGCCAACGTCCTGACTTTC. This rearrangement joins TRBV9 to TRBJ2-6; the D is unclear. This CDR3 is 14 amino acids long. V lost 0 bases, J lost 1 base, and 2 bases lay in between. Per the germline V gene, CDR1 is SGDLS and CDR2 is YYNGEE.